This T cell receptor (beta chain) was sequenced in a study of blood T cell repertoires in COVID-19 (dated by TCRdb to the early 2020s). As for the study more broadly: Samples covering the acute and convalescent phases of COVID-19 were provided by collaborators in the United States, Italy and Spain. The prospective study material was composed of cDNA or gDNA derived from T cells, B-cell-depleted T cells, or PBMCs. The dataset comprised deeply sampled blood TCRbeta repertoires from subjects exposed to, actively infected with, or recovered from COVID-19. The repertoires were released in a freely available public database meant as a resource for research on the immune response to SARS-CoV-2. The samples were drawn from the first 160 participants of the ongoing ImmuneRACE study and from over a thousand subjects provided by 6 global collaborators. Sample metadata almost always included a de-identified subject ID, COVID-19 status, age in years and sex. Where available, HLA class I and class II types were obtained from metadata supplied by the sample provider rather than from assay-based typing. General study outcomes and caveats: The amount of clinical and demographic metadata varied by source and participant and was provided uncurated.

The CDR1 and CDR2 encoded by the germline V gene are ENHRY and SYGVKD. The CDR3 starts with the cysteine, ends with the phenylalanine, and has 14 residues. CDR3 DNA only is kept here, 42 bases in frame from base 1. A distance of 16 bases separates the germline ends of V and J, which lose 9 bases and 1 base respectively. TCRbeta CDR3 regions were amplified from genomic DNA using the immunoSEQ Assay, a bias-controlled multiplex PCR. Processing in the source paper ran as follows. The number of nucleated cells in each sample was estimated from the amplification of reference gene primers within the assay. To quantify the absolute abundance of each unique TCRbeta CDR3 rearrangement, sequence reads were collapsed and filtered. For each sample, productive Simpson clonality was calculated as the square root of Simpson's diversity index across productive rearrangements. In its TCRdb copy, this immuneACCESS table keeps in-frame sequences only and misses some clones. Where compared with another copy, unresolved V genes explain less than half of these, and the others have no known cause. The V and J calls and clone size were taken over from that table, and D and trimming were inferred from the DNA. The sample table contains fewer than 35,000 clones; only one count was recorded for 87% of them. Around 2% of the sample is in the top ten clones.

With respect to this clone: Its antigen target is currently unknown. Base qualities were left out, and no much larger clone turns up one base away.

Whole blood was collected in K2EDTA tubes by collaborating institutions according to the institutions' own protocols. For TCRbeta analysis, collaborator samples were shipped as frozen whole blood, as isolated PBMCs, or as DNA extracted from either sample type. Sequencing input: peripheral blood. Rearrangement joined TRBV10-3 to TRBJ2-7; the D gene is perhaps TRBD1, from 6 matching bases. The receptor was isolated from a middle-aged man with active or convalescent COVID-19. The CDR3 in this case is CAILHRVRSYEQYF. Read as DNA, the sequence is TGTGCCATTCTCCACAGGGTTAGATCCTACGAGCAGTACTTC.